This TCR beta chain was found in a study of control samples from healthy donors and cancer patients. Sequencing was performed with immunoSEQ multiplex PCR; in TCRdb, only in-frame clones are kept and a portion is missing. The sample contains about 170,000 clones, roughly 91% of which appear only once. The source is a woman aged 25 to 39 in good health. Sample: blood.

The CDR3 loop reads CASSLGGAEYEQYF. CDR3 nucleotide sequence: TGTGCCAGCAGCTTGGGGGGGGCTGAGTACGAGCAGTACTTC. The V gene is TRBV11-2, the J gene TRBJ2-7; a weak D match, TRBD2 (7 bases). The CDR3 length is 14 residues. V shed 3 bases and J shed 4 bases, with 13 bases lying between them. Germline values: CDR1 SGHAT, CDR2 FQNNGV.